Listed below are T cell receptor beta chains from one sample, sequenced in a study of blood T cell repertoires in COVID-19. Sequencing was performed with immunoSEQ multiplex PCR; in TCRdb, only in-frame clones are kept and a portion is missing. Of about 66,000 clones listed, under 90% are singletons. The sample was peripheral blood. These receptors originate from a man aged 60-69 years with acute or convalescent COVID-19. CDR3s include the opening cysteine and the closing phenylalanine or tryptophan. D genes are given only for firm matches. Where a row states a size, it is once, few, many or the class of an expanded clone; other rows omit it.

J | V | D | size | DNA | CDR3
TRBJ1-4 | TRBV5-8 | - | - | TGTGCCAGCAAGCCGAGACTCTCACATCAAGGTGAAAAACTGTTTTTT | CASKPRLSHQGEKLFF
TRBJ2-7 | TRBV6-1 | TRBD1 | once | TGTGCCAGCAGTGAAAGGGGGCGGGACAGGGGCTCCTACGAGCAGTACTTC | CASSERGRDRGSYEQYF
TRBJ1-5 | TRBV19 | TRBD1 | - | TGTGCCAGTAGTATTTTGGACAGGCCAAATCAGCCCCAGCATTTT | CASSILDRPNQPQHF
TRBJ2-1 | TRBV7-3 | - | - | TGTGCCAGCAGCTTACAGGTGTCCTCCTACAATGAGCAGTTCTTC | CASSLQVSSYNEQFF
TRBJ2-2 | TRBV24-1 | - | - | TGTGCCACCAGTGATTCAGGGCGGGGCGACACCGGGGAGCTGTTTTTT | CATSDSGRGDTGELFF
TRBJ1-5 | TRBV5-8 | - | - | TGTGCCAGCAGCTTGGCCGGGAGTTGGGATCAGCCCCAGCATTTT | CASSLAGSWDQPQHF
TRBJ1-1 | TRBV6-5 | - | - | TGTGCCAGCAGTTATTTCTTCGGGGACACTGAAGCTTTCTTT | CASSYFFGDTEAFF
TRBJ1-2 | TRBV29-1 | TRBD1 | - | TGCAGCGTTGAAGGGACAGGACAGTATGCTCCTGATGGCTACACCTTC | CSVEGTGQYAPDGYTF
TRBJ2-1 | TRBV5-4 | TRBD2 | - | TGTGCCAGCAGCCTGAAGCGGGGTTACAATGAGCAGTTCTTC | CASSLKRGYNEQFF
TRBJ1-3 | TRBV2 | TRBD1 | - | TGTGCCAGCAGTGGCCGGGACAGTCAAACTGGAAACACCATATATTTT | CASSGRDSQTGNTIYF
TRBJ2-7 | TRBV27 | TRBD2 | - | TGTGCCAGCAGGAAGCTTGGACTAGCTGGTGGCGAGCAGTACTTC | CASRKLGLAGGEQYF
TRBJ1-5 | TRBV28 | - | - | TGTGCCAGCAGTTTAAATGGGGCCGCTCCCGATCAGCCCCAGCATTTT | CASSLNGAAPDQPQHF
TRBJ1-6 | TRBV5-5 | TRBD1 | - | TGTGCCAGCAGCTTCTCTGGGACAGGGCGATCACCCCTCCACTTT | CASSFSGTGRSPLHF
TRBJ2-7 | TRBV5-1 | - | - | TGCGCCAGCAGCTCTAGGACAGCCGGCTACGAGCAGTACTTC | CASSSRTAGYEQYF
TRBJ1-2 | TRBV5-1 | - | - | TGCGCCAGCAGCTTGAACAGTAACTATGGCTACACCTTC | CASSLNSNYGYTF
TRBJ1-2 | TRBV7-9 | TRBD1 | - | TGTGCCAGCAGCTTAGTGGGGACAGGGGAGAACTATGGCTACACCTTC | CASSLVGTGENYGYTF
TRBJ1-6 | TRBV27 | - | - | TGTGCCAGCAGTTTATGGACAAGCTATAATTCACCCCTCCACTTT | CASSLWTSYNSPLHF
TRBJ2-7 | TRBV5-1 | TRBD2 | - | TGCGCCAGCAGCTTTTCGTCTAGCGGGGGCGAGCAGTACTTC | CASSFSSSGGEQYF
TRBJ2-1 | TRBV5-1 | TRBD1 | - | TGCGCCAGCAGCCAGGCGGTGTATTCCGGGACAGGGTCCAAATCTTCCTACAATGAGCAGTTCTTC | CASSQAVYSGTGSKSSYNEQFF
TRBJ1-2 | TRBV7-8 | TRBD1 | - | TGTGCCAGCAGCCTAAGACAGGGGGGTAACTATGGCTACACCTTC | CASSLRQGGNYGYTF
TRBJ2-7 | TRBV30 | - | - | TGTGCCTGGAGTATACAGGGAGTCAACGAGCAGTACTTC | CAWSIQGVNEQYF
TRBJ1-2 | TRBV5-1 | TRBD1 | - | TGCGCCAGCAGCAACACAGGGGGAGGCTATGGCTACACCTTC | CASSNTGGGYGYTF
TRBJ1-5 | TRBV19 | - | - | TGTGCCAGTAGTATGGCAGCTAGCAGCAATCAGCCCCAGCATTTT | CASSMAASSNQPQHF
TRBJ2-6 | TRBV9 | - | - | TGTGCCAGCAGCGAGGGCCCTGCGGGAACGCCTGGGGCCAACGTCCTGACTTTC | CASSEGPAGTPGANVLTF
TRBJ1-6 | TRBV11-2 | - | - | TGTGCCAGCAGCTTCACGGATAATTCACCCCTCCACTTT | CASSFTDNSPLHF
TRBJ2-7 | TRBV4-1 | TRBD2 | - | TGCGCCAGCAGCCAAACGACTAGCGGGGGTAACGAGCAGTACTTC | CASSQTTSGGNEQYF
TRBJ1-4 | TRBV2 | - | - | TGTGCCAGCAGGCGAGGAAATGAAAAACTGTTTTTT | CASRRGNEKLFF
TRBJ1-1 | TRBV6-5 | - | - | TGTGCCAGCAAGCAAGATTGGGCCACTGAAGCTTTCTTT | CASKQDWATEAFF
TRBJ2-7 | TRBV5-5 | - | - | TGTGCCAGCAGCTTGGGGGCGGGACCCGAGCAGTACTTC | CASSLGAGPEQYF
TRBJ2-2 | TRBV30 | - | few | TGTGCCTGGTCTCAGGGGACCGGGGAGCTGTTTTTT | CAWSQGTGELFF
TRBJ1-2 | TRBV5-6 | - | - | TGTGCCAGCAGCTTCCCCGAGCGGACAGCCCAATACCCAACAGTGGGCTACACCTTC | CASSFPERTAQYPTVGYTF
TRBJ2-1 | TRBV3-1/TRBV3-2 | TRBD1 | - | TGTGCCAGCAGCCGTACCGGGACAGGGGGTGACTACAATGAGCAGTTCTTC | CASSRTGTGGDYNEQFF
TRBJ1-4 | TRBV2 | TRBD1 | - | TGTGCCAGCAGTTCCAGGGGGGATGAAAAACTGTTTTTT | CASSSRGDEKLFF
TRBJ1-5 | TRBV18 | - | - | TGTGCCAGCTCAAACCTCGACAGCTCCAATCAGCCCCAGCATTTT | CASSNLDSSNQPQHF
TRBJ2-7 | TRBV11-2 | TRBD1 | - | TGTGCCAGCAGCTTTTCCACAGGGGGTCCTTGGAGCTCCTACGAGCAGTACTTC | CASSFSTGGPWSSYEQYF
TRBJ2-7 | TRBV24-1 | - | - | TGTGCCACCGGAACAGGGAATTACCACGAGCAGTACTTC | CATGTGNYHEQYF
TRBJ1-6 | TRBV5-8 | TRBD1 | few | TGTGCCAGCAGCCCCGGGACAGAGAATTCACCCCTCCACTTT | CASSPGTENSPLHF
TRBJ2-7 | TRBV2 | TRBD2 | - | TGTGCCAGCAGTGAAAAGGGGAGGGCAGGGTTGGAGGAGCAGTACTTC | CASSEKGRAGLEEQYF
TRBJ1-1 | TRBV14 | - | - | TGTGCCAGCAGCCAAGTACGGGACTACACTGAAGCTTTCTTT | CASSQVRDYTEAFF
TRBJ1-4 | TRBV7-9 | - | - | TGTGCCAGCAGCCTAGCGGGCCAGGGAGGCGAAAAACTGTTTTTT | CASSLAGQGGEKLFF
TRBJ2-7 | TRBV14 | TRBD1 | - | TGTGCCAGCAGCCAGCCGGGACAGGGGGTTTACGAGCAGTACTTC | CASSQPGQGVYEQYF
TRBJ1-2 | TRBV4-2 | TRBD1 | - | TGTGCCAGCAGCCAAGGGACAGGGGGGAGGGGCTACACCTTC | CASSQGTGGRGYTF
TRBJ1-4 | TRBV28 | - | - | TGTGCCAGCAGTTTTCAGGCAACTAATGAAAAACTGTTTTTT | CASSFQATNEKLFF